The entry below gives a single TCR beta chain sequence along with its context. As yet, its antigen is unknown. The data belong to a study of cytotoxic CD8 clonotypes in ibrutinib-treated CLL. General observations from the study: Sample timing was unmatched between remission and later-progressing patients; lymph nodes unstudied.

Clones were sequenced by immunoSEQ multiplex PCR, and TCRdb holds only the in-frame ones, with some missing. The repertoire holds 160,000 or so clones, with roughly 80% as singletons. CDR1 SGHDT and CDR2 YYEEEE come from the germline V gene. The CDR3 is 15 amino acids. V shed 7 bases and J shed 7 bases, with 20 bases lying between them. This receptor was identified in a human donor with chronic lymphocytic leukemia. The sequences come from PBMCs, collected after 12 months of ibrutinib treatment. The chain has TRBV5-6 and TRBJ1-4; D gene unclear. Here the CDR3 reads CASSPSGRFSEKLFF. The CDR3 DNA sequence: TGTGCCAGCTCGCCCTCTGGACGTTTTTCTGAAAAACTGTTTTTT.